This T cell receptor beta chain stems from a study of somatic mutations in cytotoxic T cells in rheumatoid arthritis. Germline loops: CDR1 MNHNS, CDR2 SASEGT. This CDR3 spans 16 amino acids. The J segment lost 1 base and the V segment lost 4 bases, leaving 7 bases of the junction unmatched. Sequencing was performed with immunoSEQ multiplex PCR; in TCRdb, only in-frame clones are kept and a portion is missing. This table holds about 26,000 clones, about four fifths found once. This rearrangement joins TRBV6-1 to TRBJ2-7; 10 nucleotides line up with TRBD2. This TCR was sampled from a man aged 45 to 65 in good health. Sample: CD8+ T cells sorted from blood. Here the CDR3 DNA reads TGTGCCAGCAGTGCAAGACTAGCGGGTAGTTCCTACGAGCAGTACTTC. Protein sequence: CASSARLAGSSYEQYF.